The clone carrying this T cell receptor beta chain was observed once. Its antigen remains unidentified. The sample originates from a study of cytomegalovirus exposure and HLA in healthy donors. Study-level results: Specificity of a few CMV-associated chains for CMV antigens was verified in vitro.

The CDR3 consists of 15 residues. Germline trimming cut 5 bases from V and 5 bases from J; bases unmatched to any gene: 10. Germline V lookup: CDR1 MNHNY, CDR2 SVGAGI (reference sequence). Using immunoSEQ multiplex PCR, the repertoire was profiled, and TCRdb retains in-frame clones only, with some absent. The data hold fewer than 100,000 clones, with roughly 90% observed a single time. The source of this sequence is a man aged 25 to 45 in good health and CMV-seronegative. Sequencing was performed on PBMCs. The chain carries TRBV6-6 and TRBJ2-5, with TRBD1 matching over 8 bases. The CDR3 is CASSRSRGLGETQYF. CDR3 nucleotides: TGTGCCAGCAGTCGAAGCAGGGGGCTTGGGGAGACCCAGTACTTC.